This T cell receptor (beta chain) was identified during a study of OX40 agonist ivuxolimab in advanced cancers. At the level of the study: The drug used for patients, ivuxolimab, was an agonistic anti-OX40 (CD134) antibody. Study-wide findings and caveats: Low clonal expansion, among the lowest seen, marked partial responders at 0.1-3.0 mg/kg.

Clones were read by immunoSEQ multiplex PCR, and TCRdb kept only the in-frame ones, dropping some. The profile covers approximately 12,000 clones, with 80% to 85% appearing a single time and about 9.4% taken by the ten largest. Comment on this clone: What it binds is unknown.

The sample here was CD4+ or CD8+ T cells sorted from blood, taken in a trial of the OX40 agonist ivuxolimab. This receptor was obtained from an adult with an advanced solid tumor such as melanoma, head and neck, liver or kidney cancer.

The CDR3 spells CSARDYSYNEQFF. The CDR3 region has the DNA TGCAGCGCCCGGGACTACTCCTACAATGAGCAGTTCTTC. V is TRBV29-1 and J is TRBJ2-1; 7 bases agree with TRBD2. Germline V lookup: CDR1 SQVTM, CDR2 ANQGSEA. The CDR3 spans 13 residues. V gave up 7 bases and J gave up 0 bases; unmatched junction bases: 3.